This T cell receptor (beta chain) was recorded in a study of T cell changes during pregnancy in multiple sclerosis. V was clipped by 4 bases and J by 4 bases; unmatched bases: 4. The CDR3 consists of 15 residues. Germline CDR1 is MNHNY and CDR2 is SVGAGI (reference sequence). Method: immunoSEQ multiplex PCR; TCRdb's copy keeps in-frame clones and lacks some. The sample includes 20,000 to 25,000 clones, about 88% seen only once; the top ten take 7% to 8%. The TCR was taken from a female donor with multiple sclerosis, enrolled in a pregnancy study. V is TRBV6-6 and J is TRBJ2-7; TRBD2 aligns across 13 bases. Sequences were derived from CD8+ T cells from peripheral blood mononuclear cells, sampled after pregnancy. The CDR3: CASSLGTSGIYEQYF. In DNA form, the CDR3 reads TGTGCCAGCAGTTTAGGGACTAGCGGGATTTACGAGCAGTACTTC.